The 19 T cell receptor beta chains in this list originate from one sample, sequenced in a study of T cell responses to AZD1222 COVID-19 vaccine. The table came from immunoSEQ multiplex PCR; TCRdb's copy has only in-frame clones and leaves some out. Found here are 180,000 or so clones, more than 85% of them singletons; the top ten hold over 1.5%. This specimen consisted of peripheral blood, obtained 28 days after the second AZD1222 dose. The receptors shown here come from an adult who received the AZD1222 COVID-19 vaccine.

The chain is built from TRBV5-1 and TRBJ2-3; D unresolved. The V gene's germline CDR1 is SGHRS and CDR2 YFSETQ. Trimming took off 0 bases at V and 2 bases at J, with 10 bases between the two ends. The CDR3 is made up of 15 amino acids. The CDR3 nucleotides read TGCGCCAGCAGCTTGGCCGACACAATCACAGATACGCAGTATTTT. This encodes CASSLADTITDTQYF.

The chain joins TRBV2 to TRBJ2-2, with 8 bases aligning to TRBD2. CDR3 length equals 15 residues. The junction had 6 bases not matched to a gene; V was cut back by 5 bases and J by 4 bases. Germline CDR1 is SNHLY and CDR2 is FYNNEI. CDR3 sequence: CASSPKLAATGELFF. The DNA of the CDR3 is TGTGCCAGCAGTCCTAAACTAGCGGCCACCGGGGAGCTGTTTTTT.

The chain joins TRBV6-5 to TRBJ1-2; D is uncertain. This CDR3 is built from 14 residues. Germline assignment: CDR1 MNHEY and CDR2 SVGAGI. The V end lost 0 bases, the J end lost 2 bases, and 7 bases lay between the germline ends. The CDR3, as DNA: TGTGCCAGCAGTTACTCAGTAGAAAACTATGGCTACACCTTC. The encoded protein is CASSYSVENYGYTF.

The rearrangement uses TRBV11-2 and TRBJ1-1; the D gene is possibly TRBD1 (6 bases). Germline V lookup: CDR1 SGHAT, CDR2 FQNNGV. The CDR3 totals 16 residues. V was clipped by 1 base and J by 0 bases, with 12 bases between them. Written as DNA, the CDR3 is TGTGCCAGCAGCTTAGGACAGGCCCTCATGAACACTGAAGCTTTCTTT. Translation: CASSLGQALMNTEAFF. Full variable domain (outside the CDR3, taken from reference TRBV11-2 and TRBJ1-1): EAGVAQSPRYKIIEKRQSVAFWCNPISGHATLYWYQQILGQGPKLLIQFQNNGVVDDSQLPKDRFSAERLKGVDSTLKIQPAKLEDSAVYLCASSLGQALMNTEAFFGQGTRLTVV.

This clone showed up just once. J is TRBJ1-6 and V is TRBV10-2; TRBD1 might be the D (5 bases). Germline CDR1 and CDR2: WSHSY and SAAADI. V was pared by 6 bases and J by 7 bases, with 13 bases between. There are 14 residues in the CDR3. The CDR3 DNA is TGCGCCAGCAGGACCCGGGGGGAAAATTCACCCCTCCACTTT. It yields the protein CASRTRGENSPLHF.

This chain uses TRBV5-4 with TRBJ2-1, with a possible D match to TRBD2 (5 bases). This CDR3 spans 13 amino acids. CDR1 and CDR2 from the germline V gene are SGHNT and YYREEE (reference sequence). V was cut by 2 bases and J by 8 bases, with 11 bases left in between. The CDR3 protein is CASSFPGWDEQFF. CDR3 coding DNA: TGTGCCAGCAGCTTCCCGGGATGGGATGAGCAGTTCTTC. Looking up the rest from reference TRBV5-4 and TRBJ2-1 gives the full variable domain: ETGVTQSPTHLIKTRGQQVTLRCSSQSGHNTVSWYQQALGQGPQFIFQYYREEENGRGNFPPRFSGLQFPNYSSELNVNALELDDSALYLCASSFPGWDEQFFGPGTRLTVL.

The chain combines TRBV9 with TRBJ1-1; no reliable D call. This CDR3 contains 17 residues. The V and J ends lost 1 base and 2 bases respectively, with 18 bases between them. Germline V lookup: CDR1 SGDLS, CDR2 YYNGEE. The CDR3 nucleotides are TGTGCCAGCAGCGTAACCCATCAAGTAGGGCTCAACACTGAAGCTTTCTTT. Translated, it gives CASSVTHQVGLNTEAFF.

The rearrangement links TRBV19 to TRBJ1-2, with D uncertain. The CDR3 contains 15 residues. Germline V gene sequence: CDR1 LNHDA, CDR2 SQIVND (reference sequence). Trimming cost V 5 bases and J 4 bases, with 17 bases left between them. The CDR3 protein is CASSPPQRSSYGYTF. The CDR3 coding sequence is TGTGCCAGTAGTCCCCCGCAGCGTTCGTCCTATGGCTACACCTTC.

This chain connects TRBV7-2 to TRBJ2-7, with a tentative D call TRBD1 (5 bases). Germline-derived CDR1 and CDR2 are SGHTA and FQGNSA. V was pared by 4 bases and J by 0 bases, with 16 bases between. The CDR3 length is 16 residues. In nucleotides, the CDR3 is TGTGCCAGCAGCTGGGCCGACAGCAGGAGCTCCTACGAGCAGTACTTC. This gives the protein CASSWADSRSSYEQYF.

The rearrangement joins TRBV7-6 to TRBJ1-2; TRBD1 aligns across 7 bases. Germline V lookup: CDR1 SGHVS, CDR2 FNYEAQ. V lost 5 bases and J lost 0; bases outside the gene matches: 12. The CDR3 has 17 residues. The CDR3: CASSPQRPGTANYGYTF. The CDR3 DNA follows: TGTGCCAGCAGCCCTCAAAGGCCCGGGACAGCTAACTATGGCTACACCTTC.

The chain is built from TRBV7-9 and TRBJ2-2; 10 positions match TRBD2. From germline, CDR1 is SEHNR and CDR2 FQNEAQ (reference sequence). V was clipped by 2 bases and J by 6 bases; unmatched bases: 0. The CDR3 spans 14 residues. CDR3 coding DNA: TGTGCCAGCAGCTTACTAGCGGGAGCCGGGGAGCTGTTTTTT. Encoded protein: CASSLLAGAGELFF.

V is TRBV28 and J is TRBJ1-1; D is uncertain. Trimming cost V 6 bases and J 2 bases, with 16 bases left between them. CDR1 and CDR2 from the germline V gene are MDHEN and SYDVKM. CDR3 length: 15 amino acids. The chain's CDR3 is CASRPSAAGNTEAFF. The DNA for the CDR3 is TGTGCCAGCAGGCCTTCCGCGGCGGGTAACACTGAAGCTTTCTTT.

A single count supports this clone. V and J are TRBV15 and TRBJ1-1; a possible D gene is TRBD1 (6 bases). The germline gives CDR1 LNHNV, CDR2 YYDKDF (reference sequence). The CDR3 covers 13 residues. V was trimmed by 2 bases and J by 3 bases, leaving 7 bases between them. Here the CDR3 DNA reads TGTGCCACCAGCAGATACAGGGACACTGAAGCTTTCTTT. Its translation is CATSRYRDTEAFF.

Only one count was recorded for this clone. The chain carries TRBV7-3 and TRBJ2-2, with D possibly being TRBD1 or TRBD2 (6 bases each). Germline-derived CDR1 and CDR2 are SGHTA and FQGTGA. V shed 3 bases and J shed 4 bases, with 9 bases lying between them. The CDR3 has 14 amino acids. The CDR3 reads CASSLGGSTGELFF. CDR3 bases: TGTGCCAGCAGCTTGGGGGGCTCCACCGGGGAGCTGTTTTTT.

This sequence joins TRBV10-3 and TRBJ2-7; TRBD1 matches at 12 bases. This CDR3 has 16 residues. Per the germline V gene, CDR1 is ENHRY and CDR2 is SYGVKD. V dropped 6 bases and J dropped 5; count of bases not matched to a gene: 11. In DNA, the CDR3 is TGTGCCATCAGGGAGGGGGGACAGGGGGCTTTCGACGAGCAGTACTTC. Protein: CAIREGGQGAFDEQYF.

The V gene is TRBV15, the J gene TRBJ1-6; TRBD1 agrees at 10 bases. Germline CDR1 reads LNHNV; CDR2 reads YYDKDF (reference sequence). V dropped 5 bases and J dropped 10; count of bases not matched to a gene: 5. This CDR3 is 14 amino acids long. CDR3 in DNA: TGTGCCACCAGCGGCGGGACAGGGGTCTCACCCCTCCACTTT. Residues: CATSGGTGVSPLHF.

The rearrangement links TRBV6-2 or TRBV6-3 to TRBJ2-7; 14 bases line up with TRBD2. The germline gives CDR1 MNHEY, CDR2 SVGEGT. The CDR3 has 17 residues. The V and J ends lost 7 bases and 7 bases, in that order; junction bases with no gene match: 15. In nucleotides, the CDR3 is TGTGCCAGCACCCCACCCCCGGGACTAGCGGGAGTACGAGAGCAGTACTTC. Translation gives CASTPPPGLAGVREQYF.

The chain links TRBV5-1 to TRBJ2-5; 8 bases are shared with TRBD2. The CDR3 runs 16 residues. CDR1 is SGHRS, CDR2 YFSETQ, per germline. Trimming cost V 4 bases and J 2 bases; bases outside gene matches: 10. The CDR3 sequence is CASSTQGAGGQETQYF. The CDR3 DNA sequence: TGCGCCAGCAGCACCCAAGGGGCGGGAGGACAAGAGACCCAGTACTTC. The full variable domain, rest sourced from reference TRBV5-1 and TRBJ2-5, is KAGVTQTPRYLIKTRGQQVTLSCSPISGHRSVSWYQQTPGQGLQFLFEYFSETQRNKGNFPGRFSGRQFSNSRSEMNVSTLELGDSALYLCASSTQGAGGQETQYFGPGTRLLVL.

V and J are TRBV7-2 and TRBJ2-2; 7 positions match TRBD2. With 1 base clipped from V and 7 bases from J, the junction kept 9 bases outside the gene matches. Germline CDR1 SGHTA, CDR2 FQGNSA. The CDR3 contains 16 residues. The DNA for the CDR3 is TGTGCCAGCAGCTTAGGGGCGGGGAGGGTTAACGGGGAGCTGTTTTTT. Translated, it gives CASSLGAGRVNGELFF.